This T cell receptor (beta chain) is from a study of T cells in localized non-small cell lung cancer. Study outcomes and limitations: Elevated circulating T cell density in blood was associated with longer overall survival. Tumor samples were not multi-region, leaving intratumor heterogeneity unexcluded. Uninvolved adjacent lung showed peak T cell clonality, exceeding tumor. In adjacent lung appeared a median around 62 of the top 100 tumor clones.

The CDR3 spans 14 residues. The germline V gene encodes CDR1 SGHTA and CDR2 FQGTGA. The V and J ends lost 5 bases and 2 bases respectively, with 7 bases between them. TCRdb's copy holds only in-frame clones and misses some; the assay was immunoSEQ multiplex PCR. The sample has 130,000 or so clones, roughly 90% seen once. Notes on this clone: Its target is unknown.

The receptor comes from a female donor over 55 with stage I lung adenocarcinoma. The rearrangement links TRBV7-3 to TRBJ2-6; no clear D. The sample consisted of peripheral blood, taken before any cancer treatment. In DNA form, the CDR3 reads TGTGCCAGCAGCCCCGACCCTGGGGCCAACGTCCTGACTTTC. Its translation is CASSPDPGANVLTF.